This TCR beta chain is drawn from a study of CD8 T cells in Susac syndrome. Whole-study findings and limits: The study conceded that relatively few individuals underwent its TCR sequencing and HLA analysis.

A word on this clonotype: What it recognizes is unknown.

Random hexamers were used to reverse transcribe an amount of roughly 0.45 to 1 ug RNA. Coverage of TCR beta CDR3 amplification by immunoSEQ multiplex PCR extended to 54 Vbeta and 13 Jbeta. Each CDR3 protein is one row after TCRdb ran MiXCR on the immunoSEQ multiplex PCR reads. The sample contains more than 95,000 distinct CDR3 sequences, around 92% of which appear only once. CDR1 is MNHEY and CDR2 is SVGEGT in the germline V gene. V dropped 0 bases and J dropped 2 bases, with 14 bases sitting between them. The CDR3 loop spans 17 amino acids. CD8+ and CD4+ T cells circulating in blood were sequenced for TCR beta. The TEMRA cells underwent FACS enrichment, while the CD8+ and CD4+ T cells underwent negative isolation.

The chain joins TRBV6-2 or TRBV6-3 to TRBJ2-1; D gene unclear. The sample taken for sequencing was CD4+ T cells from PBMCs. This clonotype originated in a human donor with multiple sclerosis. As DNA, the CDR3 is TGTGCCAGCAGTTACTCGAGGAAGGTTCACCCCTACAATGAGCAGTTCTTC. Amino acids: CASSYSRKVHPYNEQFF.